The 19 T cell receptor beta chains given below trace back to one sample, sequenced in a study of shared clonotypes between healthy human individuals. Data came from immunoSEQ multiplex PCR; TCRdb stores just in-frame clones and leaves some out. This sample carries under 2.5 million clones, just under 95% of them seen once, and the ten largest clones take more than 0.35%. Sequenced: naive CD4+ T cells from PBMCs. This sample's subset: CD45RA+ positively selected. These receptors originate from a young man in good health. Some clones in this sample may be carry-over from other donors' samples.

The chain links TRBV4-2 to TRBJ2-7, with 8 bases lining up with TRBD2. CDR1 and CDR2 (germline): LGHNA, YNFKEQ. V was clipped by 1 base and J by 2 bases; unmatched bases: 7. The CDR3 runs to 16 residues. CDR3 nucleotide sequence: TGTGCCAGCAGCCAAGCGGGGGGGGTTAGGACCTACGAGCAGTACTTC. Protein product: CASSQAGGVRTYEQYF.

J is TRBJ2-1 and V is TRBV7-9, with D uncertain. Trimming shortened V by 5 bases and J by 8 bases, and 7 bases separated the two germline ends. This CDR3 contains 11 residues. Germline values: CDR1 SEHNR, CDR2 FQNEAQ (reference sequence). As DNA, the CDR3 is TGTGCCAGCAGCCCAACTTATGAGCAGTTCTTC. It is translated as CASSPTYEQFF.

J is TRBJ1-2 and V is TRBV7-8; the D is unclear. Trimming shortened V by 1 base and J by 3 bases, and 3 bases separated the two germline ends. This CDR3 spans 12 amino acids. Germline loops: CDR1 SGHVS, CDR2 FQNEAQ. The CDR3 loop is CASSLGDYGYTF. As DNA, the CDR3 is TGTGCCAGCAGCTTAGGGGACTATGGCTACACCTTC.

This chain links TRBV2 with TRBJ2-5; D perhaps matches TRBD1 (8 bases). V was pared by 5 bases and J by 2 bases, with 15 bases between. The CDR3 is 15 residues long. The germline CDR1 and CDR2 sequences are SNHLY and FYNNEI. DNA of the CDR3: TGTGCCAGCAGTCAGGAACAGGGGGGGCAAGAGACCCAGTACTTC. Translation: CASSQEQGGQETQYF.

V and J are TRBV9 and TRBJ2-4; the match to TRBD1 covers 8 bases. The CDR3 is 18 amino acids. Germline CDR1 SGDLS, CDR2 YYNGEE. V shed 2 bases and J 0 bases; nucleotides not matched to a gene: 10. The CDR3 loop is CASSVTGGDMLAKNIQYF. The CDR3 DNA reads as TGTGCCAGCAGCGTTACAGGGGGAGACATGCTAGCCAAAAACATTCAGTACTTC.

The chain links TRBV5-1 to TRBJ2-7, with TRBD1 matching over 8 bases. Germline loops: CDR1 SGHRS, CDR2 YFSETQ. J gave up 6 bases and V 4 bases, and 9 bases lay outside the gene matches. This CDR3 is built from 14 residues. The CDR3 bases are TGCGCCAGCAGCCCGGGACAGGATAGCGGCGAGCAGTACTTC. The encoded protein is CASSPGQDSGEQYF.

The rearrangement joins TRBV11-3 to TRBJ2-3; D is possibly TRBD2 (6 bases). Germline values: CDR1 SGHNT, CDR2 YENEEA. V lost 5 bases to trimming and J lost 6 bases, with 18 bases between them. CDR3 length equals 15 residues. The CDR3 DNA reads TGTGCCAGCAGCGCGGGACCCACCGGAGGGGATACGCAGTATTTT. It is translated as CASSAGPTGGDTQYF. The full variable domain, in which reference TRBV11-3 and TRBJ2-3 provide the parts outside the CDR3, is EAGVVQSPRYKIIEKKQPVAFWCNPISGHNTLYWYLQNLGQGPELLIRYENEEAVDDSQLPKDRFSAERLKGVDSTLKIQPAELGDSAVYLCASSAGPTGGDTQYFGPGTRLTVL.

V is TRBV9 and J is TRBJ2-7; 10 bases match TRBD2. CDR1 SGDLS and CDR2 YYNGEE come from the germline V gene. Trimming removed 4 bases from V and 5 bases from J; junction bases left unmatched: 6. The CDR3 is 14 amino acids. CDR3 sequence: CASSPTGTSDEQYF. DNA for the CDR3: TGTGCCAGCAGCCCGACCGGGACTAGCGACGAGCAGTACTTC.

The chain recombines TRBV18 with TRBJ1-5, with a weak D call TRBD1 (5 bases). This CDR3 is 16 amino acids long. Germline CDR1 and CDR2: KGHSH and LQKENI. The ends were cut back, 0 bases at V and 10 bases at J, with 19 bases in the middle. CDR3 in amino acids: CASSPPNTGETGPQHF. CDR3 in DNA: TGTGCCAGCTCACCACCGAACACCGGGGAAACAGGTCCCCAGCATTTT.

The V gene is TRBV10-1, the J gene TRBJ1-4; 7 positions match TRBD1. From germline, CDR1 is WNHNN and CDR2 SYGVQD (reference sequence). Trimming took 6 bases from V and 8 from J; bases not matched to a gene: 9. CDR3 length equals 14 residues. CDR3: CASREDRVVEKLFF. Here the CDR3 DNA reads TGCGCCAGCAGAGAAGACAGGGTCGTGGAAAAACTGTTTTTT.

CDR3 sequence (DNA): TGTGCCAGCTCACCGGCTAGCGGGAGGGCCTTACGAGATGAGCAGTTCTTC. This sequence encodes CASSPASGRALRDEQFF. The chain couples TRBV18 to TRBJ2-1, with TRBD2 identical over 12 bases. The CDR3 consists of 17 residues. In germline, CDR1 is KGHSH, CDR2 LQKENI. V was clipped by 3 bases and J by 8 bases; unmatched bases: 11.

The chain employs TRBV11-2 and TRBJ1-2; D perhaps matches TRBD1 (5 bases). Per germline, CDR1 SGHAT and CDR2 FQNNGV. V lost 5 bases and J 5 bases, leaving 18 bases between the germline ends. The CDR3 contains 15 residues. The CDR3 sequence is CASSPADTVGYGYTF. The CDR3 DNA follows: TGTGCCAGCAGCCCCGCGGACACCGTCGGGTATGGCTACACCTTC.

This clone was seen just once. The V gene is TRBV2, the J gene TRBJ2-1; TRBD1 might be the D (6 bases). Looked up from germline, CDR1 is SNHLY and CDR2 is FYNNEI. This CDR3 has 14 amino acids. V dropped 5 bases and J dropped 9 bases, with 17 bases sitting between them. The CDR3 spells CASSLGTSGSEQFF. For the CDR3, the DNA is TGTGCCAGCAGTCTGGGGACATCAGGTAGTGAGCAGTTCTTC.

The genes are TRBV11-3 and TRBJ2-1; D remains ambiguous. V was shortened by 5 bases and J by 5 bases, with 13 bases between the two germline ends. The CDR3 length is 14 residues. Germline CDR1 SGHNT, CDR2 YENEEA. CDR3 coding DNA: TGTGCCAGCAGCCCCACTCTCGCGAACAATGAGCAGTTCTTC. Encoded protein: CASSPTLANNEQFF.

This clone was found once. This chain's CDR3 is CASSTVGGRDTEAFF. The CDR3 DNA sequence: TGCGCCAGCAGCACCGTAGGAGGGAGGGACACTGAAGCTTTCTTT. The V call is TRBV5-1, the J call TRBJ1-1; D not certain. Trimming removed 4 bases at V and 3 bases at J, with 16 bases between. The CDR3 runs to 15 residues. Germline V gives CDR1 SGHRS, CDR2 YFSETQ.

V gene TRBV10-3 combines with J gene TRBJ2-2; D perhaps matches TRBD2 (5 bases). V lost 0 bases to trimming and J lost 0 bases, with 8 bases between them. Looked up from germline, CDR1 is ENHRY and CDR2 is SYGVKD. CDR3 length equals 16 residues. DNA of the CDR3: TGTGCCATCAGTGAGTCTAGCGTTACGAACACCGGGGAGCTGTTTTTT. This codes for CAISESSVTNTGELFF.

The chain recombines TRBV14 with TRBJ1-5; maybe TRBD1 (6 bases). The CDR3 totals 16 residues. Germline assignment: CDR1 SGHDN and CDR2 FVKESK. Trimming pared 3 bases from V and 2 bases from J, leaving 14 bases between. The CDR3 spells CASSQDPDSRNQPQHF. CDR3 nucleotide sequence: TGTGCCAGCAGCCAGGACCCGGACAGCCGCAATCAGCCCCAGCATTTT.

The chain recombines TRBV5-4 with TRBJ1-3, with D possibly TRBD1 on 5 matching bases. CDR1 is SGHNT and CDR2 is YYREEE in the germline V gene (reference sequence). This CDR3 spans 16 amino acids. V was cut by 0 bases and J by 2 bases, with 12 bases left in between. CDR3 coding DNA: TGTGCCAGCAGCTTGGAAGCAGGGTTCACTGGAAACACCATATATTTT. Its protein is CASSLEAGFTGNTIYF.

This clone was seen just once. The rearrangement uses TRBV16 and TRBJ2-7, with 7 bases lining up with TRBD1. V lost 3 bases and J lost 2; bases outside the gene matches: 7. CDR1 is KGHSY, CDR2 FQNENV, per germline. This CDR3 comprises 15 residues. CDR3 sequence (DNA): TGTGCCAGCAGCCACCGGGACAGTTATCCCTACGAGCAGTACTTC. Translation: CASSHRDSYPYEQYF.